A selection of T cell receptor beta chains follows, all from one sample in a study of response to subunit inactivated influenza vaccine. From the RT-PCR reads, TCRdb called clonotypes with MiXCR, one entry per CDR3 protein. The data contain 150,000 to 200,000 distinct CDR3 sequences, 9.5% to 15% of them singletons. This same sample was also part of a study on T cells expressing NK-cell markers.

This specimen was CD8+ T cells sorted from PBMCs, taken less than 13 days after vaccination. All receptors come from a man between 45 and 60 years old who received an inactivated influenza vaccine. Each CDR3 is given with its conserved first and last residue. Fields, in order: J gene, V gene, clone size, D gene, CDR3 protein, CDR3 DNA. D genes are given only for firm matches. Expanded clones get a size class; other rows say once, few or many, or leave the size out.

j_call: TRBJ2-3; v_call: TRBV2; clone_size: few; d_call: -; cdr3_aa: CASSGGWVGVTDTQYF; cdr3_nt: TGTGCCAGCAGTGGCGGTTGGGTGGGGGTGACAGATACGCAGTATTTT
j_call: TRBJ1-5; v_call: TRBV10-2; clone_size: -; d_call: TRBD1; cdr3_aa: CASGQGLPNQPQHF; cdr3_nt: TGCGCCAGCGGACAGGGCCTACCCAATCAGCCCCAGCATTTT
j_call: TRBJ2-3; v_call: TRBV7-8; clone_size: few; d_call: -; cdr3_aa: CASSSPEGIGTDTQYF; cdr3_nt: TGTGCCAGCAGCTCCCCCGAGGGGATAGGCACAGATACGCAGTATTTT
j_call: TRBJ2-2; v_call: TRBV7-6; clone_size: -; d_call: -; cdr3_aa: CASSLGPGRELFF; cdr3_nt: TGTGCCAGCAGCTTGGGCCCAGGGCGGGAGCTGTTTTTT
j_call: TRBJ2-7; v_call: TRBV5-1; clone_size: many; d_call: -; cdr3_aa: CASSQSGGSYEQYF; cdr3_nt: TGCGCCAGCAGCCAGTCAGGGGGGTCCTACGAGCAGTACTTC
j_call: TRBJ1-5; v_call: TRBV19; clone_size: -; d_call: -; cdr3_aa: CASSIPGDSQHF; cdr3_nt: TGTGCCAGTAGTATCCCAGGGGATTCCCAGCATTTT
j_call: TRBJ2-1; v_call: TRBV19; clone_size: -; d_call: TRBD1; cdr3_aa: CASSIDLAGQGNEQFF; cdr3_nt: TGTGCCAGTAGTATTGACCTTGCGGGACAGGGGAATGAGCAGTTCTTC
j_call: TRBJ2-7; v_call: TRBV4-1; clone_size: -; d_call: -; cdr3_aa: CASSQDYMGFGSYEQYF; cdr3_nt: TGCGCCAGCAGCCAAGATTATATGGGTTTTGGGTCCTACGAGCAGTACTTC
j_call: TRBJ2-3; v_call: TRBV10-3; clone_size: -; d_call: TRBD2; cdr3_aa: CATQGLADPSTDTQYF; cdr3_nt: TGTGCCACTCAGGGACTAGCGGATCCTAGCACAGATACGCAGTATTTT
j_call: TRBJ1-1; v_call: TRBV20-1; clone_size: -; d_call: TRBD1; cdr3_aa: CSARDRANTEAFF; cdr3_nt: TGCAGTGCCAGGGACAGGGCAAACACTGAAGCTTTCTTT
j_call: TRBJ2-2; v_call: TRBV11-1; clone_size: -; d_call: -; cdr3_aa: CASSPPRGGARDTGELFF; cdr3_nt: TGTGCCAGCAGCCCCCCGAGAGGGGGGGCGCGGGACACCGGGGAGCTGTTTTTT
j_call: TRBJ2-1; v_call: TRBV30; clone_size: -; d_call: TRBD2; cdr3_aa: CAWNPAGGYNEQFF; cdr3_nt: TGTGCCTGGAACCCGGCGGGGGGTTACAATGAGCAGTTCTTC
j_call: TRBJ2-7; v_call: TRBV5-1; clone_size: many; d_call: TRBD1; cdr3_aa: CASSFGQGSTYEQYF; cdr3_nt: TGCGCCAGCAGCTTCGGACAGGGCTCGACCTACGAGCAGTACTTC
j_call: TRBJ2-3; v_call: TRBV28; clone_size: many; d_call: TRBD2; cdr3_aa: CASSLLGTRTDTQYF; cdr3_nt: TGTGCCAGCAGTTTACTGGGGACTAGAACAGATACGCAGTATTTT
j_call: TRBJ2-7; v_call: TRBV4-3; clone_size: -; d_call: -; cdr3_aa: CASSQVRGNFVEQYF; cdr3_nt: TGCGCCAGCAGCCAAGTCCGGGGGAACTTCGTTGAGCAGTACTTC
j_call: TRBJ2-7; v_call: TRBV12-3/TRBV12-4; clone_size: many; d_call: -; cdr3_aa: CASAGIGAYEQYF; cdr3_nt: TGTGCCTCAGCGGGCATCGGGGCATACGAGCAGTACTTC
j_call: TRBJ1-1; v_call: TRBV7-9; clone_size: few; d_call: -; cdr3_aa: CASSLPRDTLNTEAFF; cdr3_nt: TGTGCCAGCAGCTTGCCCAGAGATACACTGAACACTGAAGCTTTCTTT
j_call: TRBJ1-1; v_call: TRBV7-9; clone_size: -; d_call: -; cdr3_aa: CASSSGRVNTEAFF; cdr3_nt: TGTGCCAGCAGCTCGGGACGGGTGAACACTGAAGCTTTCTTT
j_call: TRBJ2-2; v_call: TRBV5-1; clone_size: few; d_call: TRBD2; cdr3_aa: CASSLAGLAANTGELFF; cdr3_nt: TGCGCCAGCAGCTTGGCCGGGCTAGCGGCGAACACCGGGGAGCTGTTTTTT
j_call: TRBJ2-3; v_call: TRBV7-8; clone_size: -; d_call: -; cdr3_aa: CASSLGGFTDTQYF; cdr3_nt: TGTGCCAGCAGCTTAGGAGGGTTCACAGATACGCAGTATTTT
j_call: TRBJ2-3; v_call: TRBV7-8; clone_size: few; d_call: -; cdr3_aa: CASSLQPADTQYF; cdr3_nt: TGTGCCAGCAGCTTACAACCGGCGGATACGCAGTATTTT
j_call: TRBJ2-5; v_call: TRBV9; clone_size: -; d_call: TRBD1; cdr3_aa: CASSDPRLDRGKETQYF; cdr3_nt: TGTGCCAGCAGCGACCCCCGGCTGGACAGGGGGAAGGAGACCCAGTACTTC
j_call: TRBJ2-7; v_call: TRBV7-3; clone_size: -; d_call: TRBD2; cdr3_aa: CASSLGAAGPSYEQYF; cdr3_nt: TGTGCCAGCAGCCTCGGGGCAGCGGGACCCTCCTACGAGCAGTACTTC
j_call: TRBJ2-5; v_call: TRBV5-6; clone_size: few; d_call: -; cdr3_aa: CASSLADAGETQYF; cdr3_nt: TGTGCCAGCAGCTTGGCCGACGCCGGGGAGACCCAGTACTTC
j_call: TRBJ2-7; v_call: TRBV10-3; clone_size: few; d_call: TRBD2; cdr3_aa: CAISELAVSYEQYF; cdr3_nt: TGTGCCATCAGTGAACTAGCGGTCTCCTACGAGCAGTACTTC
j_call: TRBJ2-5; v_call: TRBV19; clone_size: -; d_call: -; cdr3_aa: CASRRAGGETQYF; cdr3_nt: TGTGCCAGTAGGAGAGCTGGGGGCGAGACCCAGTACTTC
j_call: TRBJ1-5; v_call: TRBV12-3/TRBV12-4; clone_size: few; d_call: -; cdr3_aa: CASSSRRNNQPQHF; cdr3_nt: TGTGCCAGCAGTTCCAGACGGAACAATCAGCCCCAGCATTTT
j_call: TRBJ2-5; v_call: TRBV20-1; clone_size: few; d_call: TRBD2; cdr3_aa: CSARGTSLQETQYF; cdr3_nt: TGCAGTGCTAGGGGGACTAGTCTCCAAGAGACCCAGTACTTC
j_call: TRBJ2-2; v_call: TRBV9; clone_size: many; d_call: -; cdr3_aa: CASSVGTGELFF; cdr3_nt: TGTGCCAGCAGCGTAGGAACCGGGGAGCTGTTTTTT
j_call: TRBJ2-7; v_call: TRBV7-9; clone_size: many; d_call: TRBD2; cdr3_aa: CASSPSGYEQYF; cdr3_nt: TGTGCCAGCAGCCCTAGCGGCTACGAGCAGTACTTC
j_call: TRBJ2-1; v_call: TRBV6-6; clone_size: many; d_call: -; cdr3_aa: CAILAGSKEQFF; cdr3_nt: TGTGCCATCCTGGCGGGATCGAAGGAGCAGTTCTTC
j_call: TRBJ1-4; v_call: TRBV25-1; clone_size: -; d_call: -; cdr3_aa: CASSGPSNEKLFF; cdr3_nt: TGTGCCAGCAGTGGTCCTTCGAATGAAAAACTGTTTTTT
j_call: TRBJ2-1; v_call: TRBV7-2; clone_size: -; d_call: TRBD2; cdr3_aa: CASSLVPGGYNEQFF; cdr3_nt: TGTGCCAGCAGCTTAGTCCCGGGAGGGTACAATGAGCAGTTCTTC
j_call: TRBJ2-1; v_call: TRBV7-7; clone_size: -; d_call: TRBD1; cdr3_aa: CASSLWQGAHNEQFF; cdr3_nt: TGTGCCAGCAGCTTGTGGCAGGGGGCCCACAATGAGCAGTTCTTC
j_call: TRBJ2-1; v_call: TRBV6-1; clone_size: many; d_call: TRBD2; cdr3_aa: CASRSGGMSDEQFF; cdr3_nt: TGTGCCAGCAGGAGCGGGGGCATGTCTGATGAGCAGTTCTTC
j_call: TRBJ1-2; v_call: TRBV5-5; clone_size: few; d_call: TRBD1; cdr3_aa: CASSSHPGQGQGYTF; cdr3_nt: TGTGCCAGCAGCTCCCACCCGGGACAGGGTCAGGGCTACACCTTC
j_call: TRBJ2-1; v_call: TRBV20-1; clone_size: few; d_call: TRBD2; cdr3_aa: CSARELAVNEQFF; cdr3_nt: TGCAGTGCTAGAGAACTAGCGGTGAATGAGCAGTTCTTC
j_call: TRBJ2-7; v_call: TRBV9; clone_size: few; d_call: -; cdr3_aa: CASSGVGSYEQYF; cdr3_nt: TGTGCCAGCAGCGGGGTAGGATCCTACGAGCAGTACTTC
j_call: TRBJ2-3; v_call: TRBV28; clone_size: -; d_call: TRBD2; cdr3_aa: CASTPGGASTDTQYF; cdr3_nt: TGTGCCAGCACCCCGGGAGGGGCAAGCACAGATACGCAGTATTTT